This note documents a single T cell receptor beta chain sequence. What it recognizes is unknown. The sample is drawn from a study of cytotoxic CD8 clonotypes in ibrutinib-treated CLL. Study as a whole: The subjects consisted of around eleven relapsed/refractory and roughly 15 treatment-naive individuals, with roughly 17 IGHV unmutated.

Trimming shortened V by 3 bases and J by 3 bases, and 19 bases separated the two germline ends. The CDR3 runs to 16 residues. The germline gives CDR1 SGHRS, CDR2 YFSETQ. TCRdb's copy holds only in-frame clones and misses some; the assay was immunoSEQ multiplex PCR. The repertoire consists of about 150,000 clones, with 79% occurring once and the leading ten covering 9.5% to 15%. The study, taken as a whole, reports: Sustained-remission patients were sampled at different times than progressing patients were.

Sequences were derived from PBMCs, sampled after 12 months of ibrutinib treatment. The TCR comes from a human donor with chronic lymphocytic leukemia. V is TRBV5-1 and J is TRBJ2-7, with D possibly being TRBD2 (6 bases). CDR3 loop: CASSSPGTSPSYEQYF. The CDR3 nucleotides read TGCGCCAGCAGCTCCCCCGGGACTTCCCCCAGCTACGAGCAGTACTTC.